The present entry profiles one TCR beta chain with its context. Its antigen is as yet unknown. Each patient's relapse followed autologous stem cell transplantation, and brentuximab vedotin exposure varied. The trim removed 2 bases at V and 0 bases at J, leaving 11 bases unmatched. Germline V lookup: CDR1 MNHEY, CDR2 SMNVEV (reference sequence). The CDR3 length is 20 residues. This sample is part of a study of PD-1 blockade in classical Hodgkin lymphoma. Assay used: immunoSEQ multiplex PCR; TCRdb lists only in-frame clones, some missing. The table lists more than 90,000 clones, 80% to 90% of them singletons. Findings and caveats of the study: Complete responders had baseline diversity similar to newly diagnosed patients. There remain no defined causes for the repertoire differences, which possibly reflect disease activity or prior therapy. There was a significant rise in CD4+ TCR diversity by C4D1, with no such rise for CD8+. Relapsed/refractory patients reportedly had lower baseline diversity than newly diagnosed patients.

The sequence was collected from a human donor with classical Hodgkin lymphoma. The specimen was peripheral blood mononuclear cells (PBMCs), collected before the second cycle of nivolumab. V and J are TRBV27 and TRBJ1-5; 12 positions agree with TRBD1. CDR3 sequence reads: CASSLRGTGGPYYSNQPQHF. CDR3 coding DNA: TGTGCCAGCAGTTTAAGGGGGACAGGGGGCCCCTATTATAGCAATCAGCCCCAGCATTTT.